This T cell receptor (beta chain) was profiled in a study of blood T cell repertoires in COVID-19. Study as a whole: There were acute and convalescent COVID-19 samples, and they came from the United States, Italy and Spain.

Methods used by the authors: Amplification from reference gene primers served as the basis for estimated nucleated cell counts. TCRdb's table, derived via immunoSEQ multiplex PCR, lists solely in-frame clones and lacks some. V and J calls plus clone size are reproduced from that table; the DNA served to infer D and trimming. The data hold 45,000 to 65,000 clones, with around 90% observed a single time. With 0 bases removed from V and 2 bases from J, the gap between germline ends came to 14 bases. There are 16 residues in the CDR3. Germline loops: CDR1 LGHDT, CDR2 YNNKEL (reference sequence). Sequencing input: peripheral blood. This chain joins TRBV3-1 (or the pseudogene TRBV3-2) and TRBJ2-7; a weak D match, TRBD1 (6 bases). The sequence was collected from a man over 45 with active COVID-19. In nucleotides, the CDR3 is TGTGCCAGCAGCCAAGAAATGAAGGGGACAACCTACGAGCAGTACTTC. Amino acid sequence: CASSQEMKGTTYEQYF.